This T cell receptor beta chain was documented in a study of shared clonotypes between healthy human individuals. In the authors' workflow: Owing to the provision of junction-only sequences devoid of quality scores by immunoSEQ, filtering differed. Profiling relied on immunoSEQ multiplex PCR, and the TCRdb table lists in-frame clones only, not all of them. Clonal size and the V and J genes are those of that table, whereas D and trimming came from the DNA. This sample has fewer than 2.5 million clones; roughly 93% occur once, and the top ten carry 0.35% to 0.45%. The CDR3 extends over 14 amino acids. The germline V gene has CDR1 MNHEY and CDR2 SMNVEV (reference sequence). With 2 bases removed from V and 3 bases from J, the gap between germline ends came to 8 bases.

The sequence was obtained from a man aged 18 to 30 in good health. Some clones in this sample may be carry-over from other donors' samples. The chain joins TRBV27 to TRBJ1-5; D uncertain. The sample consisted of naive CD4+ T cells from PBMCs. Regarding subset: CD45RA+ positively selected. The CDR3 nucleotides are TGTGCCAGCAGTTTACCGCCTTACAATCAGCCCCAGCATTTT. This encodes CASSLPPYNQPQHF.